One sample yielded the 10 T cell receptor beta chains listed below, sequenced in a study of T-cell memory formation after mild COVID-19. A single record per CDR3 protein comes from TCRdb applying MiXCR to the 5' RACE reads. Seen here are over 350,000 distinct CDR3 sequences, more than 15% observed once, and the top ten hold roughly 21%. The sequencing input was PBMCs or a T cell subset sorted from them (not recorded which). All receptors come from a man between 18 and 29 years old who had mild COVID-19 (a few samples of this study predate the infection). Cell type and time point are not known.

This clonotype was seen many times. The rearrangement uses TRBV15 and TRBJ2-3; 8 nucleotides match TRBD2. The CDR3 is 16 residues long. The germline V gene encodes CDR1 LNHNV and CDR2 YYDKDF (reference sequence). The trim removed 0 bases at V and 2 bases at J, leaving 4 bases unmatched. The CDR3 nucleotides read TGTGCCACCAGCAGAGAGGCTAGCGGGCTCACAGATACGCAGTATTTT. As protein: CATSREASGLTDTQYF.

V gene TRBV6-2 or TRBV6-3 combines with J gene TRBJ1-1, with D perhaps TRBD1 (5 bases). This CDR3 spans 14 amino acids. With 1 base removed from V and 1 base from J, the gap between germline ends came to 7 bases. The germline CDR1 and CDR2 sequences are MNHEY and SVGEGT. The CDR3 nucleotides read TGTGCCAGCAGTTACTACAGGCCGAACACTGAAGCTTTCTTT. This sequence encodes CASSYYRPNTEAFF.

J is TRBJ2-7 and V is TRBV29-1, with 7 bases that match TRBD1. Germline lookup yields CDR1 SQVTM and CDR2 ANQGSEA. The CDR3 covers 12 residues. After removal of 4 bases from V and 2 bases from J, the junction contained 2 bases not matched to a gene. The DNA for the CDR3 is TGCAGCGTTGCCGGACAGGCCTACGAGCAGTACTTC. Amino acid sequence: CSVAGQAYEQYF.

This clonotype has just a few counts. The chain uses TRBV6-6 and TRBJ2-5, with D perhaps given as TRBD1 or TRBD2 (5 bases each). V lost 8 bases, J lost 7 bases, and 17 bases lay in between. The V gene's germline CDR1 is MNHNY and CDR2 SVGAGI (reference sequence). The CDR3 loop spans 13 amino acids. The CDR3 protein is CASLGVAVGTQYF. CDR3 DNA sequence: TGTGCCAGCCTGGGGGTGGCAGTTGGGACCCAGTACTTC.

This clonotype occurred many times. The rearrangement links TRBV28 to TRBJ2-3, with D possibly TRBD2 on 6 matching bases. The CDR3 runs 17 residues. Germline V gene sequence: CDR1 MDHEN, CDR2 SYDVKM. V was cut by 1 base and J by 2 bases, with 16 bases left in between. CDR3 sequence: CASSLLAAGQATDTQYF. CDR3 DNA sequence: TGTGCCAGCAGTTTATTAGCAGCGGGTCAGGCCACAGATACGCAGTATTTT.

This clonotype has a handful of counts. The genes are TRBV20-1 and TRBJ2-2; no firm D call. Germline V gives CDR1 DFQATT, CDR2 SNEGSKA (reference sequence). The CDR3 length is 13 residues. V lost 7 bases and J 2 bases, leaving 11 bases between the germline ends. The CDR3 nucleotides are TGCAGTGTGGGTAGCTCTAACACCGGGGAGCTGTTTTTT. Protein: CSVGSSNTGELFF.

The DNA for the CDR3 is TGCAGTGCTCGCAGACAGGGCAACACTGAAGCTTTCTTT. Translation: CSARRQGNTEAFF. The chain joins TRBV20-1 to TRBJ1-1, with 7 nucleotides matching TRBD1. Unmatched junction bases numbered 5, after V lost 5 bases and J lost 2 bases. The CDR3 extends over 13 amino acids. CDR1 and CDR2 from the germline V gene are DFQATT and SNEGSKA (reference sequence).

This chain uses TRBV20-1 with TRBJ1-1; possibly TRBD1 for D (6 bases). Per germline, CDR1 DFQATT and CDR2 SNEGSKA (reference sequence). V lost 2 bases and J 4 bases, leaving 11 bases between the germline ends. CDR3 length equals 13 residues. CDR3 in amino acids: CSARQGTSTEAFF. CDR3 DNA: TGCAGTGCTAGACAGGGGACGAGCACTGAAGCTTTCTTT.

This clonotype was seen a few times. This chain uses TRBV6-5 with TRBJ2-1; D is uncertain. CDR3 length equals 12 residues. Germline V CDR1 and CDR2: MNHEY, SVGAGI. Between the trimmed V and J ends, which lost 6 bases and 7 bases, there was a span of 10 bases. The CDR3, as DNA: TGTGCCAGCAGCCATCGTGGTAATGAGCAGTTCTTC. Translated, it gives CASSHRGNEQFF.

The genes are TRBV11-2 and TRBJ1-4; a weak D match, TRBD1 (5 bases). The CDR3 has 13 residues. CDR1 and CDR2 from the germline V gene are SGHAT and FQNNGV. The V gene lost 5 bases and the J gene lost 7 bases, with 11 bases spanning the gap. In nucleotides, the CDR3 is TGTGCCAGCAGCCGAACGACAGCTGAAAAACTGTTTTTT. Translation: CASSRTTAEKLFF.